The 27 T cell receptor beta chains presented below share a single source sample, sequenced in a study of tumor-infiltrating lymphocytes in localized non-small cell lung cancer. The repertoire was sequenced with immunoSEQ multiplex PCR; TCRdb's copy has only in-frame clones and lacks some. This sample has thousands of clones, with around 77% found just once. The sequenced sample was uninvolved lung tissue not adjacent to the tumor. These TCRs come from a human donor with non-small cell lung cancer.

CDR3 nucleotides: TGTGCCAGCAGCTTGAATATAGCGTGGAACACCGGGGAGCTGTTTTTT. It is translated as CASSLNIAWNTGELFF. The chain links TRBV5-6 to TRBJ2-2; D possibly corresponds to TRBD2 (5 bases). This CDR3 contains 16 residues. Germline V gene sequence: CDR1 SGHDT, CDR2 YYEEEE. Trimming took 1 base from V and 1 from J, leaving 11 bases between them.

The V and J genes are TRBV7-9 and TRBJ1-2; D is perhaps TRBD1 (6 bases). Between the trimmed V and J ends, which lost 6 bases and 1 base, there was a span of 9 bases. CDR3 length: 13 amino acids. Germline V CDR1 and CDR2: SEHNR, FQNEAQ (reference sequence). The CDR3 is CASRPQGNYGYTF. The CDR3, as DNA: TGTGCCAGCAGACCACAGGGTAACTATGGCTACACCTTC.

The genes are TRBV27 and TRBJ1-1; 9 bases are a match to TRBD1. The V segment lost 7 bases and the J segment 5 bases; nucleotides outside the gene matches: 8. The length of the CDR3 is 14 residues. The germline gives CDR1 MNHEY, CDR2 SMNVEV (reference sequence). The CDR3 DNA reads TGTGCCAGCACATGGAGACAGGGGGTTACTGAAGCTTTCTTT. It codes for CASTWRQGVTEAFF.

The V gene is TRBV2, the J gene TRBJ2-1, with a tentative D call TRBD1 (7 bases). The CDR3 length is 17 residues. From germline, CDR1 is SNHLY and CDR2 FYNNEI. V lost 4 bases, J lost 5 bases, and 21 bases lay in between. The DNA of the CDR3 is TGTGCCAGCAGTGGGGGACTGGGGGACAGCAAGAACAATGAGCAGTTCTTC. Amino acids: CASSGGLGDSKNNEQFF.

The chain recombines TRBV19 with TRBJ1-5, with D possibly TRBD1 on 5 matching bases. The V end was cut by 10 bases, the J end by 3 bases, with 19 bases between. The length of the CDR3 is 15 residues. Germline CDR1 LNHDA, CDR2 SQIVND (reference sequence). Here the CDR3 reads CATRGGGATNQPQHF. In nucleotides, the CDR3 is TGTGCCACCCGCGGGGGTGGGGCAACCAATCAGCCCCAGCATTTT. The full variable domain, rest sourced from reference TRBV19 and TRBJ1-5, is DGGITQSPKYLFRKEGQNVTLSCEQNLNHDAMYWYRQDPGQGLRLIYYSQIVNDFQKGDIAEGYSVSREKKESFPLTVTSAQKNPTAFYLCATRGGGATNQPQHFGDGTRLSIL.

This chain links TRBV4-2 with TRBJ1-2, with D maybe TRBD1 (5 bases). CDR1 LGHNA and CDR2 YNFKEQ come from the germline V gene. The CDR3 extends over 14 amino acids. V was cut by 1 base and J by 5 bases, with 11 bases left in between. This CDR3 is CASSQAETAYGYTF. In DNA form, the CDR3 reads TGTGCCAGCAGCCAAGCTGAGACAGCTTATGGCTACACCTTC.

In DNA form, the CDR3 reads TGTGCCAGCAGTTTACAAGAGGGGCCCGGGGCCAACGTCCTGACTTTC. Encoded protein: CASSLQEGPGANVLTF. The chain uses TRBV27 and TRBJ2-6; D may be TRBD1 or TRBD2 (5 bases each). The germline CDR1 and CDR2 sequences are MNHEY and SMNVEV (reference sequence). Deletions cut 2 bases from V and 4 bases from J, with 12 bases between. The CDR3 has 16 amino acids.

The J gene is TRBJ1-4, the V gene TRBV30, with D tentatively TRBD1 (6 bases). The CDR3 extends over 12 amino acids. Germline V gene data show CDR1 as GTSNPN and CDR2 as SVGIG (reference sequence). Trimming removed 2 bases at V and 5 bases at J, with 6 bases between. In DNA form, the CDR3 reads TGTGCCTGGAGTACAGGGAATGAAAAACTGTTTTTT. Its protein product is CAWSTGNEKLFF.

DNA of the CDR3: TGTGCCTGGAGCCCGCTGACAGGGGGCCTCGGGGCAACTAATGAAAAACTGTTTTTT. Residues: CAWSPLTGGLGATNEKLFF. The chain links TRBV30 to TRBJ1-4; the match to TRBD1 covers 10 bases. From germline, CDR1 is GTSNPN and CDR2 SVGIG (reference sequence). J was trimmed by 0 bases and V by 3 bases; bases with no gene match: 13. The CDR3 covers 19 residues.

The rearrangement joins TRBV11-2 to TRBJ1-4, with 9 positions matching TRBD1. The germline V gene encodes CDR1 SGHAT and CDR2 FQNNGV. Trimming removed 4 bases from V and 8 bases from J; junction bases left unmatched: 11. This CDR3 comprises 16 residues. The CDR3 region is CASSSSYRGRREKLFF. For the CDR3, the DNA is TGTGCCAGCAGCTCGTCCTACAGGGGGCGGAGAGAAAAACTGTTTTTT.

V and J are TRBV6-4 and TRBJ2-7; D tentatively reads TRBD1 or TRBD2 (5 bases each). With 4 bases removed from V and 6 bases from J, the gap between germline ends came to 13 bases. CDR3 size: 13 residues. Per germline, CDR1 MRHNA and CDR2 SNTAGT. CDR3 DNA: TGTGCCAGCAGTGCCGGGGCTCGGAGCGAGCAGTACTTC. It encodes CASSAGARSEQYF.

The J gene is TRBJ2-7, the V gene TRBV16; no firm D call. The CDR3 has 12 residues. The V end was cut by 0 bases, the J end by 5 bases, with 5 bases between. Germline-derived CDR1 and CDR2 are KGHSY and FQNENV. CDR3 DNA sequence: TGTGCCAGCAGCCAATCTGTGGACGAGCAGTACTTC. Translating it yields CASSQSVDEQYF.

The chain couples TRBV30 to TRBJ2-1; a possible D gene is TRBD1 (6 bases). Germline V gene sequence: CDR1 GTSNPN, CDR2 SVGIG (reference sequence). This CDR3 region has 11 residues. Trimming took off 0 bases at V and 11 bases at J, with 8 bases between the two ends. The CDR3 loop is CAWSVGGQQFF. The CDR3 DNA reads TGTGCCTGGAGTGTAGGGGGACAGCAGTTCTTC.

This clone was counted between two and nine times. The chain uses TRBV29-1 and TRBJ1-6; no clear D gene. The V and J ends lost 4 bases and 10 bases respectively, with 17 bases between them. CDR1 is SQVTM and CDR2 is ANQGSEA in the germline V gene. This CDR3 has 14 amino acids. CDR3 nucleotides: TGCAGCGTTGGGACGGCTCCCGGCCAGTCACCCCTCCACTTT. The encoded protein is CSVGTAPGQSPLHF.

V usage is TRBV14 and J usage is TRBJ2-1; TRBD1 is a possible D gene (6 bases). The CDR3 runs to 17 residues. Between the trimmed V and J ends, which lost 5 bases and 5 bases, there was a span of 22 bases. CDR1 and CDR2 from the germline V gene are SGHDN and FVKESK. The CDR3 is CASSSDRSLSRHNEQFF. Written as DNA, the CDR3 is TGTGCCAGCAGCTCAGACAGGTCCCTAAGCCGCCACAATGAGCAGTTCTTC. Variable domain in full (rest from reference TRBV14 and TRBJ2-1): EAGVTQFPSHSVIEKGQTVTLRCDPISGHDNLYWYRRVMGKEIKFLLHFVKESKQDESGMPNNRFLAERTGGTYSTLKVQPAELEDSGVYFCASSSDRSLSRHNEQFFGPGTRLTVL.

The chain uses TRBV20-1 and TRBJ2-3; D is unresolved. The V gene's germline CDR1 is DFQATT and CDR2 SNEGSKA (reference sequence). The CDR3 is made up of 11 amino acids. The germline V and J ends were trimmed by 6 bases and 5 bases, with 9 bases remaining between them. CDR3 region: CSANLEDTQYF. CDR3 nucleotide sequence: TGCAGTGCCAACCTAGAAGATACGCAGTATTTT.

The rearrangement uses TRBV30 and TRBJ2-7, with D hard to call. This CDR3 comprises 13 residues. V lost 2 bases to trimming and J lost 1 base, with 9 bases between them. CDR1 is GTSNPN, CDR2 SVGIG, per germline (reference sequence). CDR3 DNA sequence: TGTGCCTGGAGTAAGGGCGGATCCTACGAGCAGTACTTC. Its protein product is CAWSKGGSYEQYF.

The chain recombines TRBV6-5 with TRBJ2-7, with 13 positions matching TRBD2. Unmatched junction bases numbered 0, after V lost 5 bases and J lost 5 bases. Germline assignment: CDR1 MNHEY and CDR2 SVGAGI. CDR3 length equals 13 residues. The DNA for the CDR3 is TGTGCCAGCAGTACTAGCGGGAGGGACGAGCAGTACTTC. Its protein product is CASSTSGRDEQYF.

This clone was seen a few times. This chain links TRBV10-1 with TRBJ1-1; D ambiguous. This CDR3 contains 14 residues. Germline V gene lookup returns CDR1 WNHNN and CDR2 SYGVQD (reference sequence). Trimming shortened V by 0 bases and J by 0 bases, and 5 bases separated the two germline ends. The CDR3 here is CASSESGVNTEAFF. CDR3 DNA sequence: TGCGCCAGCAGTGAGTCTGGGGTGAACACTGAAGCTTTCTTT.

This clone was detected once. The rearrangement links TRBV10-3 to TRBJ1-2; D is unclear. The CDR3 runs to 13 residues. Germline loops: CDR1 ENHRY, CDR2 SYGVKD. The germline V and J ends were trimmed by 8 bases and 1 base, with 11 bases remaining between them. CDR3 DNA sequence: TGTGCCATCCAACCATCTGATAACTATGGCTACACCTTC. Encoded protein: CAIQPSDNYGYTF.

The chain recombines TRBV6-6 with TRBJ1-1; tentative D call: TRBD1 (6 bases). Trimming cost V 5 bases and J 2 bases, with 18 bases left between them. Per the germline V gene, CDR1 is MNHNY and CDR2 is SVGAGI (reference sequence). This CDR3 is 16 amino acids long. As DNA, the CDR3 is TGTGCCAGCAGTCCCCTAGGGACACGCGGCAACACTGAAGCTTTCTTT. Translating it yields CASSPLGTRGNTEAFF.

The J gene is TRBJ2-2, the V gene TRBV27; D gene ambiguous. Trimming cost V 4 bases and J 5 bases, with 8 bases left between them. Germline V gene data show CDR1 as MNHEY and CDR2 as SMNVEV (reference sequence). The CDR3 totals 13 residues. CDR3 coding DNA: TGTGCCAGCAGTTGGGCAGTAACCGGGGAGCTGTTTTTT. Translated: CASSWAVTGELFF.

V gene TRBV6-6 combines with J gene TRBJ1-4; the D gene is possibly TRBD1 (5 bases). CDR1 is MNHNY, CDR2 SVGAGI, per germline (reference sequence). V lost 6 bases, J lost 4 bases, and 15 bases lay in between. This CDR3 spans 15 amino acids. The chain's CDR3 is CASSTHGTLNEKLFF. CDR3 nucleotides: TGTGCCAGCAGCACGCATGGGACGCTTAATGAAAAACTGTTTTTT.

This clone was recorded a few times. This chain connects TRBV7-8 to TRBJ2-2; D might be TRBD2 (7 bases). Trimming removed 7 bases at V and 7 bases at J, with 19 bases between. CDR3 length: 15 amino acids. Germline CDR1 and CDR2: SGHVS and FQNEAQ. CDR3 sequence: CASIRDGGLFGELFF. In nucleotides, the CDR3 is TGTGCCAGCATCAGAGACGGGGGGCTATTCGGGGAGCTGTTTTTT.

The CDR3 region has the DNA TGTGCCAGCTCACCGACAGGGGCCGACCTAGTGCAGTACTTC. Amino acid sequence: CASSPTGADLVQYF. This chain uses TRBV18 with TRBJ2-7; 8 nucleotides agree with TRBD1. The junction had 10 bases not matched to a gene; V was cut back by 3 bases and J by 9 bases. The CDR3 sequence is 14 residues long. Germline values: CDR1 KGHSH, CDR2 LQKENI.

With regard to this clone: Different DNA sequences within this sample yield the same CDR3. The chain recombines TRBV5-4 with TRBJ1-2; TRBD1 aligns across 9 bases. V was clipped by 4 bases and J by 6 bases; unmatched bases: 4. Per germline, CDR1 SGHNT and CDR2 YYREEE (reference sequence). CDR3 length: 13 residues. The CDR3 nucleotides read TGTGCCAGCAGCCCGGACAGGGGCCATGGCTACACCTTC. The encoded protein is CASSPDRGHGYTF.

Only a few counts were recorded for this clone. The chain employs TRBV29-1 and TRBJ1-1; the match to TRBD1 covers 7 bases. V lost 6 bases to trimming and J lost 2 bases; unmatched junction nucleotides: 9. The CDR3 consists of 14 residues. CDR1 is SQVTM, CDR2 ANQGSEA, per germline. The CDR3 reads CSVLDRAGNTEAFF. CDR3 nucleotides: TGCAGCGTCCTAGACAGGGCGGGAAACACTGAAGCTTTCTTT. The full variable domain, with the rest looked up from reference TRBV29-1 and TRBJ1-1, is SAVISQKPSRDICQRGTSLTIQCQVDSQVTMMFWYRQQPGQSLTLIATANQGSEATYESGFVIDKFPISRPNLTFSTLTVSNMSPEDSSIYLCSVLDRAGNTEAFFGQGTRLTVV.